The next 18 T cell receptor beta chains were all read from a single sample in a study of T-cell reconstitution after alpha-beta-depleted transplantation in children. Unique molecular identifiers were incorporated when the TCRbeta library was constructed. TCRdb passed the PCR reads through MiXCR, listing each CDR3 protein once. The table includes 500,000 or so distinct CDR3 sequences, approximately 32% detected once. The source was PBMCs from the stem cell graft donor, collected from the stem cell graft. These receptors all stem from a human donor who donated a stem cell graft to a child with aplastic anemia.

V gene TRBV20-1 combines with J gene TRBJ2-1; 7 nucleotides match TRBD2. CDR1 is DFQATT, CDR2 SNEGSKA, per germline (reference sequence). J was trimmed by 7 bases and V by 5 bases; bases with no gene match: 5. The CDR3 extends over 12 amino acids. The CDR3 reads CSALRERNEQFF. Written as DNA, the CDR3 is TGCAGTGCTTTGCGGGAGAGGAATGAGCAGTTCTTC.

The DNA of the CDR3 is TGTGCCAGCAGCGTAGTGGCTATTCCAGACATTCAGTACTTC. Translated, it gives CASSVVAIPDIQYF. The chain carries TRBV7-9 and TRBJ2-4; D is undetermined. V lost 5 bases to trimming and J lost 8 bases, with 16 bases between them. Germline CDR1 is SEHNR and CDR2 is FQNEAQ (reference sequence). The CDR3 is made up of 14 amino acids.

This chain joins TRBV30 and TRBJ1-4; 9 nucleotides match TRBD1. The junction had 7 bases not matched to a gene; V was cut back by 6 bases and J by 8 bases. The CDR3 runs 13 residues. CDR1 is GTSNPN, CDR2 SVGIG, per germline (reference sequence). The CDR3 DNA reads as TGTGCCTGTACAGGACAGGGGAAGGAAAAACTGTTTTTT. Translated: CACTGQGKEKLFF.

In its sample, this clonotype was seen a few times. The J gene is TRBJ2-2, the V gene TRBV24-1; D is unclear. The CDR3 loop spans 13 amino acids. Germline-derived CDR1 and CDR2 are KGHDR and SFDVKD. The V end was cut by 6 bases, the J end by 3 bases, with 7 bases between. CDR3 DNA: TGTGCCACCAGTCAGTCACACACCGGGGAGCTGTTTTTT. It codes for CATSQSHTGELFF.

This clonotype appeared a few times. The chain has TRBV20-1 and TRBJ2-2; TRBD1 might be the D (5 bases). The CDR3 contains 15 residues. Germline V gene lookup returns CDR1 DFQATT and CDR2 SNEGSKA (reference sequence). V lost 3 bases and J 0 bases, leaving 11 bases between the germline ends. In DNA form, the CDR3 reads TGCAGTGCTAGCTGGGGCGGAGCGAACACCGGGGAGCTGTTTTTT. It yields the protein CSASWGGANTGELFF.

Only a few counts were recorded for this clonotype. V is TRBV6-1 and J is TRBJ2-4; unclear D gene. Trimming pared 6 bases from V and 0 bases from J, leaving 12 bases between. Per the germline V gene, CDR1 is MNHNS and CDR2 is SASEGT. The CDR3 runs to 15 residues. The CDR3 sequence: CASSKTELAKNIQYF. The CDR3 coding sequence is TGTGCCAGCAGCAAAACGGAACTAGCCAAAAACATTCAGTACTTC.

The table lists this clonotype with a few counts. The CDR3 sequence: CASSYRESGDEAFF. CDR3 bases: TGTGCCAGCAGTTACCGCGAAAGTGGGGATGAAGCTTTCTTT. This chain connects TRBV6-5 to TRBJ1-1; D not certain. Germline V gene sequence: CDR1 MNHEY, CDR2 SVGAGI. The CDR3 loop spans 14 amino acids. Trimming removed 2 bases at V and 7 bases at J, with 14 bases between.

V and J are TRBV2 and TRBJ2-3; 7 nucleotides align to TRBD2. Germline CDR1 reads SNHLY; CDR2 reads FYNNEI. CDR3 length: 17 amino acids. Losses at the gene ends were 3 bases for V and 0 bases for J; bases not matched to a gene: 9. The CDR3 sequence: CASSERERLFSTDTQYF. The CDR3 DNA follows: TGTGCCAGCAGTGAGCGGGAGCGGCTCTTCAGCACAGATACGCAGTATTTT.

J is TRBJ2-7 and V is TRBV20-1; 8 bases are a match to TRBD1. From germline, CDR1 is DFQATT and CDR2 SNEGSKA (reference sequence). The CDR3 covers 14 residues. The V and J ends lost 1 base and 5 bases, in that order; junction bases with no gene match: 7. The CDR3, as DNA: TGCAGTGCTAGAGCCAGACAGGGGTTAAACGAGCAGTACTTC. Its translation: CSARARQGLNEQYF.

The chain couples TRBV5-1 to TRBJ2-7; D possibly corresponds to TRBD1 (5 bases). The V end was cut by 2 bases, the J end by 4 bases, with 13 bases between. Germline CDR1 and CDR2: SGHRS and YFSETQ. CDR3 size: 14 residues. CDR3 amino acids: CASSLQDGAYEQYF. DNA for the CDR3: TGCGCCAGCAGCTTACAGGACGGAGCTTACGAGCAGTACTTC.

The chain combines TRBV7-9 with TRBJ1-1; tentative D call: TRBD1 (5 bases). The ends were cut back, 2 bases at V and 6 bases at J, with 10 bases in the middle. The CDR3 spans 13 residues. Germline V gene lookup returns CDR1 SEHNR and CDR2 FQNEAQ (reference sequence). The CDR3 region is CASSLTRVSEAFF. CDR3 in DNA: TGTGCCAGCAGCTTAACCAGGGTTTCTGAAGCTTTCTTT.

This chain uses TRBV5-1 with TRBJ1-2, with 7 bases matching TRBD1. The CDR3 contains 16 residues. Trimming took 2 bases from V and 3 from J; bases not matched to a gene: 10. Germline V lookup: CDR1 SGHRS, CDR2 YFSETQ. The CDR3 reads CASSLASGTAYYGYTF. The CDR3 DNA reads TGCGCCAGCAGCTTAGCGTCCGGGACAGCATACTATGGCTACACCTTC.

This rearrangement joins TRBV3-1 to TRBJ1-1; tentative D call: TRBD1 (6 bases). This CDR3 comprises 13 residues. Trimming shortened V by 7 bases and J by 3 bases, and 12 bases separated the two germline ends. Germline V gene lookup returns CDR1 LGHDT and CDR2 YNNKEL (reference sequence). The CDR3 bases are TGTGCCAGCAAGCGGGGGCAGGACACTGAAGCTTTCTTT. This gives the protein CASKRGQDTEAFF.

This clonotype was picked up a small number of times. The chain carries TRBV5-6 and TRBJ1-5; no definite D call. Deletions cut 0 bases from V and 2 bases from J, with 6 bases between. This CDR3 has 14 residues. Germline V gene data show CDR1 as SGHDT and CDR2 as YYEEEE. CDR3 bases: TGTGCCAGCAGCTTGGGGTATGGCAATCAGCCCCAGCATTTT. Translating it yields CASSLGYGNQPQHF.

The CDR3 sequence: CASSLTTGGIRNTEAFF. In DNA form, the CDR3 reads TGCGCCAGCAGCTTGACGACAGGGGGTATTAGGAACACTGAAGCTTTCTTT. The chain employs TRBV5-1 and TRBJ1-1, with 9 bases lining up with TRBD1. J gave up 1 base and V 1 base, and 8 bases lay outside the gene matches. The CDR3 spans 17 residues. Germline values: CDR1 SGHRS, CDR2 YFSETQ.

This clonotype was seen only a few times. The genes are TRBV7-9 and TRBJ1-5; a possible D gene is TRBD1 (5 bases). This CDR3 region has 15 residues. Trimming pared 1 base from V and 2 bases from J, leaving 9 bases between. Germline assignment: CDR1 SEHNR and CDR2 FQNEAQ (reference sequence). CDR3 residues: CASSLDGAGNQPQHF. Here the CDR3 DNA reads TGTGCCAGCAGCTTAGATGGGGCAGGCAATCAGCCCCAGCATTTT.

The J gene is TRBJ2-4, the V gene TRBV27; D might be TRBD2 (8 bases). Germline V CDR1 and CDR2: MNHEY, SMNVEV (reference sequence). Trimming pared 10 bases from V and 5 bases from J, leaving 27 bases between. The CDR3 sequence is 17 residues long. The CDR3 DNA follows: TGTGCCACCCAGGGGGGACGGGGGGGGAGGGGCGAAAACATTCAGTACTTC. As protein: CATQGGRGGRGENIQYF.

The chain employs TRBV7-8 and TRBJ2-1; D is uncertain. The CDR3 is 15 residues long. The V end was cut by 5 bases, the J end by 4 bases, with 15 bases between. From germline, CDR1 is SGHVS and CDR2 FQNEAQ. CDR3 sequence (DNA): TGTGCCAGCAGCAGAGCTAGGGCTGATTACAATGAGCAGTTCTTC. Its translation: CASSRARADYNEQFF.